This TCR beta chain was profiled in a study of T-cell memory formation after mild COVID-19. Notes on the study in general: The study found contracting CD4+ clones mainly in CM and EM and contracting CD8+ clones in EMRA. Memory sampled before infection contained some responding clones, suggesting cross-reactive memory joined.

CDR1 and CDR2 (germline): MNHEY, SVGAGI. V was clipped by 6 bases and J by 2 bases, with 16 bases between them. The CDR3 loop spans 15 amino acids. Concerning this clonotype itself: Its specificity is unknown.

Constant-segment primers and 5'RACE yielded cDNA libraries for TCR alpha and TCR beta, each carrying sample barcodes and UMIs. One entry per CDR3 protein, called by TCRdb with MiXCR from the 5' RACE reads. The sample lists about 450,000 distinct CDR3 sequences; about 22% were seen once. This sequence was found in an adult woman who had mild COVID-19 (a few samples of this study predate the infection). Cell type and time point are not known. The chain is built from TRBV6-5 and TRBJ1-1, with a tentative D call TRBD1 (5 bases). The sequenced sample consisted of PBMCs or a T cell subset sorted from them (not recorded which). The CDR3 loop is CASRTTGVGNTEAFF. CDR3 nucleotide sequence: TGTGCCAGCAGAACTACAGGCGTCGGAAACACTGAAGCTTTCTTT.